This T cell receptor beta chain originates from a study of cytomegalovirus exposure and HLA in healthy donors. The CDR3 extends over 15 amino acids. Germline CDR1 and CDR2: MDHEN and SYDVKM. The junction had 10 bases not matched to a gene; V was cut back by 3 bases and J by 6 bases. The PCR employed 60 Vbeta primers together with 13 Jbeta primers. Assay used: immunoSEQ multiplex PCR; TCRdb lists only in-frame clones, some missing. In the table there are 90,000 to 150,000 clones, more than 70% of which are singletons. The clonotype was recovered from a man aged 45-60 years in good health and CMV-seropositive. Sequencing used PBMCs. This chain connects TRBV28 to TRBJ2-7; 8 nucleotides align to TRBD1. CDR3 nucleotide sequence: TGTGCCAGCAGTTTCCGGGACAGGAGAGGGGGCGAGCAGTACTTC. Translated: CASSFRDRRGGEQYF.